This T cell receptor beta chain was observed in a study of T-cell reconstitution after alpha-beta-depleted transplantation in children. This CDR3 has 16 amino acids. V lost 2 bases to trimming and J lost 3 bases; unmatched junction nucleotides: 7. Germline values: CDR1 MGHRA, CDR2 YSYEKL. Overall study findings and caveats: Where some patients showed high TCRbeta diversity at day 60, it came from recipient T cells and thymic progenitors that had survived. After transplant, at about two months, alpha-beta T cells were reportedly derived from several hundred expanded graft clones. Among T cells one year after transplant, newly produced cells accounted for most counts and diversity.

On this clonotype: The antigen remains unidentified.

Using unique molecular identifiers, the investigators prepared the TCRbeta library. MiXCR was run by TCRdb on the PCR reads, yielding one entry per CDR3 protein. In the table there are about 340,000 distinct CDR3 sequences, roughly 16% of which are singletons. Sequenced here: PBMCs, mostly from graft donor cells, sampled 360 days after TCRalphabeta/CD19-depleted stem cell transplant. The V gene is TRBV4-1, the J gene TRBJ2-7, with TRBD1 matching 10 bases. This receptor was taken from a male patient between 2 and 10 years old who had a stem cell transplant for acute lymphoblastic leukemia, so the T cells may come from the graft donor. The CDR3 spells CASSQLWTGGVYEQYF. Written as DNA, the CDR3 is TGCGCCAGCAGCCAACTTTGGACAGGGGGAGTCTACGAGCAGTACTTC.